Presented here are 9 T cell receptor beta chains from one specimen sequenced in a study of cytomegalovirus exposure and HLA in healthy donors. 60 Vbeta and 13 Jbeta primers were used in PCR. Assay used: immunoSEQ multiplex PCR; TCRdb lists only in-frame clones, some missing. Seen here are approximately 120,000 clones, around three quarters observed once, and the top ten hold approximately 1.3%. Sequencing input: PBMCs. These receptors all come from a female donor in good health and CMV-seronegative.

The genes are TRBV10-2 and TRBJ2-5, with D hard to call. Between the trimmed V and J ends, which lost 4 bases and 2 bases, there was a span of 11 bases. From germline, CDR1 is WSHSY and CDR2 SAAADI. The CDR3 totals 14 residues. In nucleotides, the CDR3 is TGCGCCAGCAGTGCACGAGACTTACAAGAGACCCAGTACTTC. It translates to CASSARDLQETQYF.

This chain joins TRBV18 and TRBJ2-7; TRBD2 aligns across 7 bases. Germline loops: CDR1 KGHSH, CDR2 LQKENI. This CDR3 has 14 amino acids. Unmatched junction bases numbered 3, after V lost 3 bases and J lost 1 base. The DNA of the CDR3 is TGTGCCAGCTCACCGGGCGGGGGTTCCTACGAGCAGTACTTC. This sequence encodes CASSPGGGSYEQYF. Variable domain in full (rest from reference TRBV18 and TRBJ2-7): NAGVMQNPRHLVRRRGQEARLRCSPMKGHSHVYWYRQLPEEGLKFMVYLQKENIIDESGMPKERFSAEFPKEGPSILRIQQVVRGDSAAYFCASSPGGGSYEQYFGPGTRLTVT.

This clone was counted only a few times. This chain connects TRBV5-1 to TRBJ2-7, with TRBD1 as a possible D gene (5 bases). The J call may be mistaken, given a closer DNA end match to TRBJ2-5. Germline V gives CDR1 SGHRS, CDR2 YFSETQ. The CDR3 has 13 residues. In DNA, the CDR3 is TGCGCCAGCAGCTTGGTCGTTACAGGGACCCAGTACTTC. Amino acid sequence: CASSLVVTGTQYF.

The chain is built from TRBV7-6 and TRBJ2-2; a weak D match, TRBD2 (5 bases). This CDR3 has 13 amino acids. Trimming took 4 bases from V and 6 from J, leaving 9 bases between them. Germline V gives CDR1 SGHVS, CDR2 FNYEAQ. DNA for the CDR3: TGTGCCAGCAGCTCTCGGGGTGCCGGGGAGCTGTTTTTT. Amino acid sequence: CASSSRGAGELFF. Variable domain in full (rest from reference TRBV7-6 and TRBJ2-2): GAGVSQSPRYKVTKRGQDVALRCDPISGHVSLYWYRQALGQGPEFLTYFNYEAQQDKSGLPNDRFSAERPEGSISTLTIQRTEQRDSAMYRCASSSRGAGELFFGEGSRLTVL.

The chain is built from TRBV6-6 and TRBJ1-5, with D uncertain. In germline, CDR1 is MNHNY, CDR2 SVGAGI (reference sequence). Trimming left V 4 bases short and J 2 bases short, with 9 bases between. The CDR3 totals 14 residues. CDR3 bases: TGTGCCAGCAGTTTGGGCACGGGCAATCAGCCCCAGCATTTT. Protein sequence: CASSLGTGNQPQHF.

This clone has more than one count but fewer than ten. This chain uses TRBV6-1 with TRBJ2-5; 9 bases agree with TRBD1. The CDR3 is 15 amino acids. Losses at the gene ends were 5 bases for V and 5 bases for J; bases not matched to a gene: 9. The germline V gene encodes CDR1 MNHNS and CDR2 SASEGT. The CDR3 DNA reads as TGTGCCAGCAGTCCTACAGGGGGCGGCCCTGAGACCCAGTACTTC. It specifies CASSPTGGGPETQYF.

This rearrangement joins TRBV19 to TRBJ1-2; 9 bases match TRBD1. After removal of 5 bases from V and 5 bases from J, the junction contained 12 bases not matched to a gene. CDR1 is LNHDA and CDR2 is SQIVND in the germline V gene (reference sequence). This CDR3 spans 16 amino acids. DNA for the CDR3: TGTGCCAGTAGTCGAGATCGGACAGGGGCTTTGTATGGCTACACCTTC. This sequence encodes CASSRDRTGALYGYTF.

This clone was picked up a small number of times. The V call is TRBV4-1, the J call TRBJ1-5, with D possibly matching TRBD1 (5 bases). Germline assignment: CDR1 MGHRA and CDR2 YSYEKL. The CDR3 is 13 amino acids. Trimming removed 1 base at V and 7 bases at J, with 8 bases between. The CDR3 DNA reads as TGCGCCAGCAGCCAAGCAGGGCTCCAGCCCCAGCATTTT. It is translated as CASSQAGLQPQHF.

This rearrangement joins TRBV18 to TRBJ1-3, with D uncertain. This CDR3 contains 16 residues. Germline V gene sequence: CDR1 KGHSH, CDR2 LQKENI. Trimming stripped 2 bases from V and 0 bases from J, with 11 bases between. The CDR3: CASSPTEASSGNTIYF. Here the CDR3 DNA reads TGTGCCAGCTCACCAACGGAGGCTTCCTCTGGAAACACCATATATTTT.